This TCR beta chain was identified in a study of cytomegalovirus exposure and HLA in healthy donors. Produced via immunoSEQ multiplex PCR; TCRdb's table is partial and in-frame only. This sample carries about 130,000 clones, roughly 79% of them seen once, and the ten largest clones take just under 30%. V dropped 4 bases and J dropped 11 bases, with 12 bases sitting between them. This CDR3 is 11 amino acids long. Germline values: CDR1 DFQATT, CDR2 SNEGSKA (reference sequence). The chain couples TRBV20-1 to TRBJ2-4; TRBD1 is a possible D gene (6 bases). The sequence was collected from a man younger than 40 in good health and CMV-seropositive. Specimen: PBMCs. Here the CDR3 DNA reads TGCAGTGCTATAGACCGACAGGTTCAGTACTTC. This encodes CSAIDRQVQYF.